This record covers a single T cell receptor (beta chain). The antigen is not known. This record comes from a study of CD8 T cells in ankylosing spondylitis. Whole-study results and caveats: A motif in TCR beta, a set of eight highly homologous variants, appeared characteristic of ankylosing spondylitis blood.

Each TCR beta library was made by quantitative 5'-RACE that incorporated molecular barcodes. TCRdb recomputed calls from the 5' RACE reads with MiXCR, one row per CDR3 protein. The sample has approximately 100,000 distinct CDR3 sequences; around 24% are singletons. Sample: synovial fluid, either unsorted or a sorted T cell fraction (not recorded which). This TCR was sampled from a male donor with ankylosing spondylitis.

This chain's CDR3 is CASTRDTYGYTF. The CDR3 bases are TGTGCCAGCACCCGGGACACCTATGGCTACACCTTC. V is TRBV9 and J is TRBJ1-2; possible D gene TRBD1, 6 bases. The CDR3 covers 12 residues. V lost 6 bases and J lost 4, with 10 bases in between. CDR1 is SGDLS and CDR2 is YYNGEE in the germline V gene.